A single TCR beta chain is shown here with its context. The antigen remains undetermined. This entry is derived from a study of cytomegalovirus exposure and HLA in healthy donors. Study-wide findings and caveats: With high specificity and sensitivity, the classifier reportedly diagnosed cytomegalovirus status. A previous analysis found most TCR beta V segments productive roughly 90% or roughly 30% of the time.

The CDR3 covers 14 residues. V was shortened by 6 bases and J by 1 base, with 12 bases between the two germline ends. CDR1 and CDR2 (germline): MGHRA, YSYEKL. PCR employed 60 Vbeta and 13 Jbeta primers. Clones were read by immunoSEQ multiplex PCR, and TCRdb kept only the in-frame ones, dropping some. This sample has 240,000 or so clones, with about 86% found just once. The clonotype was recovered from a woman between 55 and 75 years old in good health and CMV-seropositive. Sample: PBMCs. The chain links TRBV4-1 to TRBJ1-1, with TRBD1 as a possible D gene (5 bases). The CDR3 here is CASRGVLRNTEAFF. The CDR3 DNA reads as TGCGCCAGCAGAGGGGTCCTCCGGAACACTGAAGCTTTCTTT.